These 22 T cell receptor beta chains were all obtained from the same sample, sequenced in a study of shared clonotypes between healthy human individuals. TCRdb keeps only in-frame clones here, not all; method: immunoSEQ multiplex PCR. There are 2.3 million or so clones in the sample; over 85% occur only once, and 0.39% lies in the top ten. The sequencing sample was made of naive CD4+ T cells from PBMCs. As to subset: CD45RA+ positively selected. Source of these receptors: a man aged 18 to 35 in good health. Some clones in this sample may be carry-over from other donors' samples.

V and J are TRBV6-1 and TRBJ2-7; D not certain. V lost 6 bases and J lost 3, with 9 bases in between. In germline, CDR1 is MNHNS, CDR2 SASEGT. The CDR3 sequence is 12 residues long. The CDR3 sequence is CASSQAFYEQYF. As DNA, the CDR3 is TGTGCCAGCAGCCAGGCGTTCTACGAGCAGTACTTC.

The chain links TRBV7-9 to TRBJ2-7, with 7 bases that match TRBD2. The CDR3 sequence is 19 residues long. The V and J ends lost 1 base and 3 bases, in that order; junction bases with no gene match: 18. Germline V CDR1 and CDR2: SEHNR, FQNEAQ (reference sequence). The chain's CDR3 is CASSLGQTGDYRTFYEQYF. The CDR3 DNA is TGTGCCAGCAGCTTAGGCCAGACCGGGGACTATCGAACGTTCTACGAGCAGTACTTC.

The DNA of the CDR3 is TGTGCAAGTCGCTTAGCGAGGGACGGAGACTATGGCTACACCTTC. Translating it yields CASRLARDGDYGYTF. This chain connects TRBV12-2 to TRBJ1-2. TRBV12-2 has pseudogene status. The CDR3 extends over 15 amino acids.

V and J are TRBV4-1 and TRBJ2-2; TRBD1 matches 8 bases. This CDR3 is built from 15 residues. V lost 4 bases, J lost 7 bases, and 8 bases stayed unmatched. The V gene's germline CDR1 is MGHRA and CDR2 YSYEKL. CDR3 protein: CASSRTGNSGGELFF. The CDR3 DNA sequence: TGCGCCAGCAGCCGGACAGGGAATAGCGGCGGGGAGCTGTTTTTT.

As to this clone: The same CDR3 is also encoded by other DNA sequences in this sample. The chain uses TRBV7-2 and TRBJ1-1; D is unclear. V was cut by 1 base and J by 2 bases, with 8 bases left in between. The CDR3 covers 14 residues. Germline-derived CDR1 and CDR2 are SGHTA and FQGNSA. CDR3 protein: CASSLGQTNTEAFF. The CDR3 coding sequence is TGTGCCAGCAGCTTAGGGCAGACTAACACTGAAGCTTTCTTT. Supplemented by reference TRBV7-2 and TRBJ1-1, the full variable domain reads GAGVSQSPSNKVTEKGKDVELRCDPISGHTALYWYRQSLGQGLEFLIYFQGNSAPDKSGLPSDRFSAERTGGSVSTLTIQRTQQEDSAVYLCASSLGQTNTEAFFGQGTRLTVV.

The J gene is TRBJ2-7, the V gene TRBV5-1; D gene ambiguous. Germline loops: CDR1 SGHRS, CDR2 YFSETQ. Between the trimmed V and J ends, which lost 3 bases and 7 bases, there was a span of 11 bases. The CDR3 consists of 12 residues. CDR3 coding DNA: TGCGCCAGCAGCTACCGGATGGGAGAGCAGTACTTC. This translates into CASSYRMGEQYF.

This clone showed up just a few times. The CDR3 nucleotides read TGTGCCAGCAGTTTTCCGGGAAGGGTTGACACTGAAGCTTTCTTT. Protein product: CASSFPGRVDTEAFF. This chain joins TRBV28 and TRBJ1-1; no reliable D call. V was pared by 3 bases and J by 3 bases, with 14 bases between. From germline, CDR1 is MDHEN and CDR2 SYDVKM. The CDR3 covers 15 residues.

The CDR3 here is CASSLASGRETQYF. The CDR3 region has the DNA TGTGCCAGCAGCTTGGCCAGCGGGAGAGAGACCCAGTACTTC. The V gene is TRBV5-4, the J gene TRBJ2-5; TRBD2 matches 8 bases. The V segment lost 0 bases and the J segment 4 bases; nucleotides outside the gene matches: 2. The CDR3 loop spans 14 amino acids. Germline values: CDR1 SGHNT, CDR2 YYREEE (reference sequence).

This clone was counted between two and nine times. CDR3 sequence reads: CASSPQLMNTEAFF. CDR3 in DNA: TGTGCCAGCTCACCACAGTTGATGAACACTGAAGCTTTCTTT. This rearrangement joins TRBV18 to TRBJ1-1; D call uncertain. CDR3 length equals 14 residues. V was pared by 1 base and J by 0 bases, with 6 bases between. CDR1 is KGHSH, CDR2 LQKENI, per germline.

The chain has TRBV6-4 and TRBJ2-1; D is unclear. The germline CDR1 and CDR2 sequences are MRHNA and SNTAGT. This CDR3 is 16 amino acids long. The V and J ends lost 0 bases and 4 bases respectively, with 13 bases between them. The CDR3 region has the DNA TGTGCCAGCAGTGACTCGGCGGAGAACGCGTACAATGAGCAGTTCTTC. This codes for CASSDSAENAYNEQFF.

The CDR3 sequence is CASSFMEYGYTF. CDR3 DNA sequence: TGTGCCAGCAGTTTCATGGAGTATGGCTACACCTTC. The chain uses TRBV28 and TRBJ1-2; D is unresolved. Trimming removed 3 bases at V and 5 bases at J, with 7 bases between. Germline-derived CDR1 and CDR2 are MDHEN and SYDVKM. This CDR3 region has 12 residues.

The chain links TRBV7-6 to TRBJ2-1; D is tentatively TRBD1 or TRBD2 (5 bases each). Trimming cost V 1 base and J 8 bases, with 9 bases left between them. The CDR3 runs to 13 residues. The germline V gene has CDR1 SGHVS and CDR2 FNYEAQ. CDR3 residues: CASSLVLGDEQFF. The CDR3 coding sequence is TGTGCCAGCAGCTTAGTACTAGGGGATGAGCAGTTCTTC.

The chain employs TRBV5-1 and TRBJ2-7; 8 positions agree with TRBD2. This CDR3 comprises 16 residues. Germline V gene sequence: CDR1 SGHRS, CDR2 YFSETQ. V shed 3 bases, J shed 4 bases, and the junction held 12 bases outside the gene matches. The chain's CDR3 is CASSSSGSGSSYEQYF. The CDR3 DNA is TGCGCCAGCAGCTCTTCCGGGAGCGGGAGTTCTTACGAGCAGTACTTC.

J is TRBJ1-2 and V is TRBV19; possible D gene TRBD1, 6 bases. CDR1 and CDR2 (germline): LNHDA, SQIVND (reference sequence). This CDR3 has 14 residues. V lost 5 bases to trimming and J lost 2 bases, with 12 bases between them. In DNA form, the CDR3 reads TGTGCCAGTAGTTCAGGGGACCGAAACTATGGCTACACCTTC. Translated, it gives CASSSGDRNYGYTF.

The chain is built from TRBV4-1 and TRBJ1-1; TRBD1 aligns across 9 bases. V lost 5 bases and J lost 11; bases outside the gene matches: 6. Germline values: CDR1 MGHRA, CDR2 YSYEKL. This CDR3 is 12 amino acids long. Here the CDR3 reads CASSGRTGEAFF. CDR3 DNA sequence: TGCGCCAGCAGCGGCCGGACAGGGGAGGCTTTCTTT.

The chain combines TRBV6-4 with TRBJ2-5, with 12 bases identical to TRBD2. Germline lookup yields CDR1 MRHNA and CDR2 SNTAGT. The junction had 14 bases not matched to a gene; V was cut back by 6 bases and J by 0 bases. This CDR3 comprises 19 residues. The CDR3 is CASRNPRTSGTHYQETQYF. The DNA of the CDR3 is TGTGCCAGCAGGAACCCTCGGACTAGCGGGACGCACTACCAAGAGACCCAGTACTTC.

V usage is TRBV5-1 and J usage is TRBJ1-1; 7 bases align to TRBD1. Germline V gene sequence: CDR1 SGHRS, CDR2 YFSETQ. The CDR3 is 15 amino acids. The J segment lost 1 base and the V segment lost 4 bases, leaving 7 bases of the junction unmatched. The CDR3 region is CASSGDSPGNTEAFF. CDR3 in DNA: TGCGCCAGCAGCGGGGACAGCCCGGGGAACACTGAAGCTTTCTTT.

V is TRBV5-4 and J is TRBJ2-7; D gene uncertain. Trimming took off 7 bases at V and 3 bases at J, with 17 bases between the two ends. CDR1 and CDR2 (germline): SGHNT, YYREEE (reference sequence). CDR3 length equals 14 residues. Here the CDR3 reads CASHRDSSLYEQYF. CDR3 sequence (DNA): TGTGCCAGCCATCGCGACTCCTCGCTCTACGAGCAGTACTTC.

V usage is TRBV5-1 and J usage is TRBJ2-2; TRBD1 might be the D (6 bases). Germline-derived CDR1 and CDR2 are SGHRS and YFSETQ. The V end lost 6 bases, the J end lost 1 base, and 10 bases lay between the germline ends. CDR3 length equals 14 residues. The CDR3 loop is CASTKDRNTGELFF. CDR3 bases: TGCGCCAGCACCAAGGACAGGAACACCGGGGAGCTGTTTTTT.

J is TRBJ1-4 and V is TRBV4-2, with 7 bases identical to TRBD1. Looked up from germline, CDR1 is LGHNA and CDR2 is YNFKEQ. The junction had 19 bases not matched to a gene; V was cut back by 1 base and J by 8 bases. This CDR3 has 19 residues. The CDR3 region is CASSQAEGTAPRWVEKLFF. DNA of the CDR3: TGTGCCAGCAGCCAAGCCGAGGGGACAGCCCCCCGGTGGGTGGAAAAACTGTTTTTT.

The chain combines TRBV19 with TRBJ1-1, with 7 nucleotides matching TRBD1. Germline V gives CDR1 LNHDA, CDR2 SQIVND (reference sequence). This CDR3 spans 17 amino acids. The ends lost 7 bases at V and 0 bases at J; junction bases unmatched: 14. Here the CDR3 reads CASTRGTVSSMNTEAFF. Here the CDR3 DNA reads TGTGCCAGTACCCGGGGGACAGTAAGTTCCATGAACACTGAAGCTTTCTTT.

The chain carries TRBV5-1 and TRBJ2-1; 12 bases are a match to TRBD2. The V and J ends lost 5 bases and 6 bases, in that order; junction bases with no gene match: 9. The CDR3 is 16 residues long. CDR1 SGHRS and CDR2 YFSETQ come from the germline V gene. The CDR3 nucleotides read TGCGCCAGCAGTTTACTAGCGGGAGGCGGGGGCAATGAGCAGTTCTTC. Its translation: CASSLLAGGGGNEQFF.